This T cell receptor (beta chain) was recorded in a study of beta chain features in type 1 diabetes (dated by TCRdb to the late 2010s). Background on the whole study: No differences in mean age, gender distribution, total cell number or subset yield were found between patients and healthy donors. A total of roughly 99 million sorted cells were examined across all samples, and the number of cells per subset was strongly correlated with RNA yield. The study compared TCRB repertoires of sorted circulating CD4+ T cell subsets between recently diagnosed type 1 diabetes patients and matched healthy donors. Regulatory and stem cell-like memory subsets were isolated from only 8 patients and about 8 healthy donors, whereas naive and central memory subsets came from all 30 or so donors. What the work shows at the level of the full study, not this receptor alone: Naive, central memory and regulatory TCRB repertoires appeared more similar among patients than among healthy donors. Because the HLA sub-analyses included only small numbers of individuals, any influence of HLA type on TCRB rearrangement was left unresolved. Fewer insertions and more nucleotide deletions at VDJ recombination sites were observed in patients with type 1 diabetes, implying thymic rearrangement abnormalities. Type 1 diabetes patients showed a moderate but significant shortening of TCRB CDR3 length in all four CD4+ subsets. Because cDNA was sequenced instead of genomic DNA, highly expressing activated cells could be over-represented, though the groups showed no difference in activation or CD3 levels. PCR might favor shorter templates, but patient and control samples were amplified and corrected together, so any skew would affect both groups equally.

With regard to this clone: Its antigen is unknown. Within one base of it there is no much larger clone, and no base qualities were kept.

All of the isolated RNA was reverse transcribed with the High Capacity cDNA Reverse Transcription Kit, so expressed TCRB transcripts were sequenced. Deep immunoSEQ sequencing was performed on naive, central memory and regulatory T cell samples, with an average of approximately 4 million total reads per sample. Sorted cells were lysed in RLT buffer and RNA was extracted with DNase-treated RNeasy Micro or Mini kits, depending on cell number. To prevent cross-contamination, each cell subset was processed individually, whereas patient and healthy donor samples were processed jointly. The immunoSEQ multiplex PCR was used to amplify TCRB sequences from cDNA, generating 87-bp fragments that spanned the CDR3 region. The amplicons were sequenced using the Illumina HiSeq platform. Per the authors' processing: PCR bias was computationally corrected using synthetic template baselines, reads within Hamming distance 2 were collapsed, and singletons that could not be merged were discarded. Reads were aligned to IMGT to assign V, D and J genes, CDR3 length, and insertions or deletions at six rearrangement sites. Within each subset, clonotype counts were normalized to the number of sorted cells before true diversity and Gini coefficients were calculated with the tcR R package. The overlap coefficient, calculated on TCRB nucleotide sequences, was used to measure repertoire sharing. The immuneACCESS repertoire file appears here via TCRdb, limited to in-frame rearrangements. These files lack a portion of the clones; in checked studies, under half of the deficit traces to unresolved V genes, and the cause of the others is not known. Clonal size and the V and J genes are those of that table, whereas D and trimming came from the DNA. This sample has about 220,000 clones in its table, and roughly a tenth of those were observed once. The ten largest clones take up approximately 1.3% of the sample.

Each donor gave one peripheral blood draw, approximately 0.11 L on average, collected into heparinised tubes. A BD FACSAria II and a panel including CD45RO, CCR7, CD25, CD127, CD95 and CD27 were used to sort naive, central memory, regulatory and stem cell-like memory CD4+ T cells. Purity was above 95% for every sorted population. PBMCs were separated immediately by Lymphoprep density gradient centrifugation and were stained directly, without being cultured. To minimize batch effects, samples were stained and sorted in pairs, one healthy donor with one patient per experiment. Inclusive of the bounding cysteine and phenylalanine, the CDR3 is 18 residues long. Of all the DNA, just the CDR3 is kept, 54 bases in frame from base 1. V is cut by 5 bases and J by 3 bases, and the space between the germline ends is 25 bases. CDR1 and CDR2, per the germline V gene (reference sequence), are LNHNV and YYDKDF.

This receptor was identified in a man younger than 35 in good health. This chain is built from TRBV15 and TRBJ2-5; the D segment cannot be called with confidence. Sequenced input: central memory CD4+ T cells from blood. The DNA sequence is given as TGTGCCACCAGCGCAGTAGTAGGGTATATGATCCCAAAAGAGACCCAGTACTTC. It encodes CATSAVVGYMIPKETQYF.